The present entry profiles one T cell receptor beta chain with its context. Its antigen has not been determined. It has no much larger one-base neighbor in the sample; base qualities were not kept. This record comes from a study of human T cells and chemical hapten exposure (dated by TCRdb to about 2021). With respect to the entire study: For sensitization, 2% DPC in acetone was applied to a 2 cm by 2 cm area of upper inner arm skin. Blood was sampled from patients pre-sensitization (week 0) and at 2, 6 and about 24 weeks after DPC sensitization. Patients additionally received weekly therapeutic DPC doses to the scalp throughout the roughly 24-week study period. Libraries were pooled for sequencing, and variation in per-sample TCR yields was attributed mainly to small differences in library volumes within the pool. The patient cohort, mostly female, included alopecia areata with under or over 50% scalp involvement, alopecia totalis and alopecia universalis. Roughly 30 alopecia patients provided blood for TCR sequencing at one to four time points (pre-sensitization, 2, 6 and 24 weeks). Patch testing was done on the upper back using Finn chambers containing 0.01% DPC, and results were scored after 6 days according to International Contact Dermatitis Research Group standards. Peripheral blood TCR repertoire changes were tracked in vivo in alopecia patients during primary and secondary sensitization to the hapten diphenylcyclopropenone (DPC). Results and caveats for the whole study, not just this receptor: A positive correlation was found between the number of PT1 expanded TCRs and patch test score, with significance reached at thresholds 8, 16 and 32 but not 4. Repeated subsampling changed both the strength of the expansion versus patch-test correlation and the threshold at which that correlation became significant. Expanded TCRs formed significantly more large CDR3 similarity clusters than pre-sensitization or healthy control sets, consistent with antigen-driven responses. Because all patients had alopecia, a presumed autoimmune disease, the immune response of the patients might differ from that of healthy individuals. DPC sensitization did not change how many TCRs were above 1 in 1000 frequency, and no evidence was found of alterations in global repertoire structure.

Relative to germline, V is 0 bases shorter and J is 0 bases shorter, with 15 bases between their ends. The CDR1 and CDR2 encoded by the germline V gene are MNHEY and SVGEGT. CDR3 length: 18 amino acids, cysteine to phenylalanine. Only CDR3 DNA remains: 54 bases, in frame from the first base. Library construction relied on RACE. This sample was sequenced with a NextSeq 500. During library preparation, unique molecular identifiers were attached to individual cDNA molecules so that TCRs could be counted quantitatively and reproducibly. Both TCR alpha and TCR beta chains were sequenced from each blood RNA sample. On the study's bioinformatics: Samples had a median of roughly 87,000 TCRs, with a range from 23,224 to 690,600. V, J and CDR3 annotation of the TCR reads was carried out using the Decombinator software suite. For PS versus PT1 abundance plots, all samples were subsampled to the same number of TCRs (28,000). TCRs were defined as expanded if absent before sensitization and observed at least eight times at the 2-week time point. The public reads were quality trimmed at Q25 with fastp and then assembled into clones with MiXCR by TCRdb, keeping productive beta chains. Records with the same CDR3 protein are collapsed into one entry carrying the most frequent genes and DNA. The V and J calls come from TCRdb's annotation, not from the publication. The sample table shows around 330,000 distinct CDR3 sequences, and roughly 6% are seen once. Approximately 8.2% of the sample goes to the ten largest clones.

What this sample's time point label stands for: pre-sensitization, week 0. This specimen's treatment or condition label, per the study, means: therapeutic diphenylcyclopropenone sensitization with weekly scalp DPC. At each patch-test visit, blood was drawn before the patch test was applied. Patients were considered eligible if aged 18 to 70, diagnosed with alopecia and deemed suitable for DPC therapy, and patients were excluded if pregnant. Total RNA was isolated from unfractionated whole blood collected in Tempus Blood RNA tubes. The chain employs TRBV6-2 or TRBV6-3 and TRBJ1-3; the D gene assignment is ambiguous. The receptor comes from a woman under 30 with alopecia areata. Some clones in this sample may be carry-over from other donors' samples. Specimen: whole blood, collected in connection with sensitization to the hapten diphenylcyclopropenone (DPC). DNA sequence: TGTGCCAGCAGTTACTCGAGTCACGGACCCTACTCTGGAAACACCATATATTTT. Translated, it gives CASSYSSHGPYSGNTIYF.